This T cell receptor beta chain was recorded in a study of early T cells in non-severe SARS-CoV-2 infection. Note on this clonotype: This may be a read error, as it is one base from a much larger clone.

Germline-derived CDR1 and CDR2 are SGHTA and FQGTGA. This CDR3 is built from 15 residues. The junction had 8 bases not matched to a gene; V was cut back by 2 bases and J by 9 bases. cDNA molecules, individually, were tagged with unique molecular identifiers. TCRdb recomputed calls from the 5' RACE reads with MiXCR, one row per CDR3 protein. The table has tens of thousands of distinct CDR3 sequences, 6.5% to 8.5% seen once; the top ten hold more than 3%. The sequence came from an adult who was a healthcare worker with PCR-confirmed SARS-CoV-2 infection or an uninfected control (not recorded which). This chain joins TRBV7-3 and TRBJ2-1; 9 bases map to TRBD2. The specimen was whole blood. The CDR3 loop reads CASSLGGRAHSEQFF. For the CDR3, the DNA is TGTGCCAGCAGCTTAGGCGGGAGGGCCCACAGTGAGCAGTTCTTC.